Presented here are 18 T cell receptor beta chains from one specimen sequenced in a study of blood T cell repertoires in COVID-19. Generated by immunoSEQ multiplex PCR, the TCRdb table keeps only in-frame clones and is missing some. Here the sample spans 190,000 or so clones, around 82% being singletons. The sequenced sample consisted of peripheral blood. These receptors all stem from a man in his fifties or sixties with active or convalescent COVID-19.

The J gene is TRBJ1-1, the V gene TRBV7-9; D remains ambiguous. The CDR3 has 12 amino acids. CDR1 and CDR2 (germline): SEHNR, FQNEAQ (reference sequence). The V end was cut by 3 bases, the J end by 5 bases, with 7 bases between. CDR3 protein: CASSLERTEAFF. CDR3 DNA: TGTGCCAGCAGCTTGGAGAGAACTGAAGCTTTCTTT.

This rearrangement joins TRBV29-1 to TRBJ2-7; TRBD2 matches at 8 bases. J was trimmed by 4 bases and V by 0 bases; bases with no gene match: 14. The CDR3 is 17 residues long. The germline gives CDR1 SQVTM, CDR2 ANQGSEA. CDR3 nucleotide sequence: TGCAGCGTTGAAGATCGAGGAGGAGCCGGGACTAGTTACGAGCAGTACTTC. Amino acids: CSVEDRGGAGTSYEQYF.

The rearrangement uses TRBV6-5 and TRBJ1-1; 7 bases fit TRBD1. The CDR3 consists of 15 residues. V lost 7 bases to trimming and J lost 0 bases; unmatched junction nucleotides: 8. Germline assignment: CDR1 MNHEY and CDR2 SVGAGI. The CDR3 loop reads CASTHQGEMNTEAFF. CDR3 sequence (DNA): TGTGCCAGCACCCATCAGGGGGAGATGAACACTGAAGCTTTCTTT.

The CDR3 DNA is TGTGCCAGCAGCCAACGGGGCACTGAAGCTTTCTTT. Translated: CASSQRGTEAFF. V gene TRBV14 combines with J gene TRBJ1-1; D call uncertain. The V and J ends lost 2 bases and 4 bases respectively, with 5 bases between them. CDR3 length: 12 amino acids. Germline loops: CDR1 SGHDN, CDR2 FVKESK.

The sample holds many counts of this clone. The rearrangement joins TRBV6-6 to TRBJ1-2; unclear D gene. Germline V lookup: CDR1 MNHNY, CDR2 SVGAGI (reference sequence). The CDR3 totals 14 residues. V shed 5 bases and J shed 7 bases, with 17 bases lying between them. The CDR3: CASSPPGIARGYTF. DNA for the CDR3: TGTGCCAGCAGTCCACCAGGTATAGCGCGTGGCTACACCTTC.

The chain has TRBV18 and TRBJ1-5; D is unclear. Trimming took 3 bases from V and 7 from J, leaving 10 bases between them. This CDR3 has 13 residues. Germline assignment: CDR1 KGHSH and CDR2 LQKENI. The CDR3 sequence is CASSPGVSQPQHF. CDR3 nucleotide sequence: TGTGCCAGCTCACCCGGGGTAAGCCAGCCCCAGCATTTT.

V gene TRBV19 combines with J gene TRBJ2-5; 8 nucleotides line up with TRBD2. The CDR3 has 14 amino acids. The V gene end was trimmed by 5 bases and the J gene end by 4 bases; junction bases not matched to a gene: 6. Germline values: CDR1 LNHDA, CDR2 SQIVND (reference sequence). The CDR3 here is CASSPAGGGETQYF. CDR3 nucleotide sequence: TGTGCCAGTAGTCCTGCGGGGGGAGGAGAGACCCAGTACTTC.

V and J are TRBV30 and TRBJ1-1; D ambiguous. The CDR3 has 19 amino acids. With 2 bases removed from V and 6 bases from J, the gap between germline ends came to 31 bases. The germline V gene has CDR1 GTSNPN and CDR2 SVGIG (reference sequence). Here the CDR3 DNA reads TGTGCCTGGAGTCCCTCTAGGCGGGTGAGATTTCCGTCTGTCCCTGAAGCTTTCTTT. It specifies CAWSPSRRVRFPSVPEAFF.

The chain joins TRBV11-2 to TRBJ1-5, with D perhaps TRBD1 (6 bases). The V gene lost 0 bases and the J gene lost 1 base, with 7 bases spanning the gap. This CDR3 contains 15 residues. The V gene's germline CDR1 is SGHAT and CDR2 FQNNGV. CDR3 in amino acids: CASSLEGASNQPQHF. The CDR3 region has the DNA TGTGCCAGCAGCTTAGAGGGGGCGAGCAATCAGCCCCAGCATTTT.

This clone was recorded a few times. The chain links TRBV9 to TRBJ1-1; no clear D gene. Germline lookup yields CDR1 SGDLS and CDR2 YYNGEE. The CDR3 sequence is 13 residues long. Trimming shortened V by 4 bases and J by 8 bases, and 15 bases separated the two germline ends. CDR3 residues: CASSPGFGLEAFF. CDR3 sequence (DNA): TGTGCCAGCAGCCCGGGCTTTGGACTCGAAGCTTTCTTT. The variable domain in full, with the rest retrieved from reference TRBV9 and TRBJ1-1, is DSGVTQTPKHLITATGQRVTLRCSPRSGDLSVYWYQQSLDQGLQFLIQYYNGEERAKGNILERFSAQQFPDLHSELNLSSLELGDSALYFCASSPGFGLEAFFGQGTRLTVV.

The V call is TRBV6-5, the J call TRBJ2-3; unclear D gene. V shed 6 bases and J shed 1 base, with 5 bases lying between them. This CDR3 comprises 12 residues. Germline CDR1 and CDR2: MNHEY and SVGAGI. CDR3 amino acids: CASSRGTDTQYF. CDR3 sequence (DNA): TGTGCCAGCAGCCGAGGCACAGATACGCAGTATTTT.

The table lists this clone with a count of one. This sequence joins TRBV7-3 and TRBJ1-1; tentative D call: TRBD1 (5 bases). Germline CDR1 reads SGHTA; CDR2 reads FQGTGA. The CDR3 contains 15 residues. V lost 2 bases and J lost 1, with 11 bases in between. DNA for the CDR3: TGTGCCAGCAGCTTACAGGGAAAGGAGAACACTGAAGCTTTCTTT. It yields the protein CASSLQGKENTEAFF.

The chain has TRBV3-1 (or the pseudogene TRBV3-2) and TRBJ2-1, with 10 bases aligning to TRBD2. From germline, CDR1 is LGHDT and CDR2 YNNKEL (reference sequence). V was clipped by 3 bases and J by 3 bases; unmatched bases: 5. This CDR3 is 16 amino acids long. CDR3 in amino acids: CASSQYPSGSYNEQFF. CDR3 sequence (DNA): TGTGCCAGCAGCCAGTACCCTAGCGGGAGCTACAATGAGCAGTTCTTC.

The chain links TRBV5-5 to TRBJ1-1; no clear D. Trimming removed 3 bases at V and 1 base at J, with 10 bases between. There are 14 residues in the CDR3. Per germline, CDR1 SGHKS and CDR2 YYEKEE (reference sequence). The CDR3 loop is CASSSDSRNTEAFF. The DNA for the CDR3 is TGTGCCAGCAGCTCGGACTCCCGGAACACTGAAGCTTTCTTT.

The rearrangement uses TRBV9 and TRBJ2-2; TRBD1 agrees at 8 bases. Germline V gene lookup returns CDR1 SGDLS and CDR2 YYNGEE. The CDR3 spans 15 residues. V shed 5 bases and J 7 bases; nucleotides not matched to a gene: 10. The CDR3 loop reads CASSDRTGWGGELFF. The CDR3 DNA follows: TGTGCCAGCAGTGACCGGACAGGGTGGGGCGGGGAGCTGTTTTTT.

The V and J genes are TRBV13 and TRBJ2-5; 12 nucleotides match TRBD2. CDR1 and CDR2 from the germline V gene are PRHDT and FYEKMQ (reference sequence). V shed 5 bases, J shed 1 base, and the junction held 11 bases outside the gene matches. The CDR3 has 18 residues. The CDR3 region has the DNA TGTGCCAGCAGCGTATCACCGGGACTAGCGGGCCTCCAAGAGACCCAGTACTTC. Protein product: CASSVSPGLAGLQETQYF. Drawing the rest from reference TRBV13 and TRBJ2-5, the complete variable domain is AAGVIQSPRHLIKEKRETATLKCYPIPRHDTVYWYQQGPGQDPQFLISFYEKMQSDKGSIPDRFSAQQFSDYHSELNMSSLELGDSALYFCASSVSPGLAGLQETQYFGPGTRLLVL.

The CDR3 reads CASERTSGTPYNEQFF. CDR3 nucleotide sequence: TGTGCCAGCGAGCGGACTAGCGGGACTCCATACAATGAGCAGTTCTTC. V gene TRBV28 combines with J gene TRBJ2-1; 12 nucleotides line up with TRBD2. Germline V CDR1 and CDR2: MDHEN, SYDVKM. Trimming cost V 8 bases and J 4 bases; bases outside gene matches: 9. The CDR3 is 16 amino acids.

CDR3 residues: CAWSVRGSYGRNTEAFF. The CDR3 nucleotides read TGTGCCTGGAGTGTAAGAGGGAGTTACGGCCGGAACACTGAAGCTTTCTTT. The rearrangement links TRBV30 to TRBJ1-1; unclear D gene. The V end was cut by 0 bases, the J end by 1 base, with 18 bases between. The CDR3 is 17 residues long. Germline-derived CDR1 and CDR2 are GTSNPN and SVGIG (reference sequence).